These 5 T cell receptor beta chains originate from one sample sequenced in a study of T-cell memory formation after mild COVID-19. TCRdb reprocessed the 5' RACE reads via MiXCR and lists one record per CDR3 protein. This sample has about 110,000 distinct CDR3 sequences; about a sixth occur once, and the top ten carry 5% to 7%. The sequenced sample consisted of PBMCs or a T cell subset sorted from them (not recorded which). These receptors were collected from a man aged 18 to 30 who had mild COVID-19 (a few samples of this study predate the infection). Cell type and time point are not known.

This clonotype was counted only a few times. V is TRBV5-1 and J is TRBJ2-3; perhaps TRBD1 as D (6 bases). V was cut by 5 bases and J by 6 bases, with 22 bases left in between. The CDR3 has 16 residues. The V gene's germline CDR1 is SGHRS and CDR2 YFSETQ. CDR3 loop: CASRRTGTSFLDTQYF. In nucleotides, the CDR3 is TGCGCCAGCAGAAGGACCGGGACATCCTTTTTGGATACGCAGTATTTT.

This clonotype has only a few counts. This chain joins TRBV3-1 and TRBJ1-2; possibly TRBD1 for D (5 bases). The germline V gene encodes CDR1 LGHDT and CDR2 YNNKEL (reference sequence). The CDR3 contains 12 residues. Trimming pared 2 bases from V and 5 bases from J, leaving 6 bases between. The CDR3 loop is CASSQRGYGYTF. CDR3 coding DNA: TGTGCCAGCAGCCAAAGGGGATATGGCTACACCTTC.

The chain carries TRBV7-2 and TRBJ2-2; D may be TRBD1 (6 bases). Trimming pared 1 base from V and 6 bases from J, leaving 9 bases between. The length of the CDR3 is 14 residues. Looked up from germline, CDR1 is SGHTA and CDR2 is FQGNSA. The CDR3 is CASSLGGQSGELFF. As DNA, the CDR3 is TGTGCCAGCAGCTTAGGAGGACAGTCCGGGGAGCTGTTTTTT.

There are a few counts of this clonotype. This CDR3 is CASSLTGTGASGANVLTF. CDR3 nucleotide sequence: TGTGCCAGCAGTTTAACCGGGACAGGGGCCTCTGGGGCCAACGTCCTGACTTTC. The V gene is TRBV12-3 or TRBV12-4, the J gene TRBJ2-6, with 10 bases that match TRBD1. This CDR3 spans 18 amino acids. The junction had 4 bases not matched to a gene; V was cut back by 2 bases and J by 0 bases.

This clonotype was counted between two and nine times. The V gene is TRBV5-1, the J gene TRBJ2-2; 8 positions agree with TRBD1. The CDR3 totals 15 residues. V shed 2 bases and J 5 bases; nucleotides not matched to a gene: 5. CDR1 SGHRS and CDR2 YFSETQ come from the germline V gene. CDR3 residues: CASSFGQGPTGELFF. CDR3 in DNA: TGCGCCAGCAGCTTCGGACAGGGACCTACCGGGGAGCTGTTTTTT.